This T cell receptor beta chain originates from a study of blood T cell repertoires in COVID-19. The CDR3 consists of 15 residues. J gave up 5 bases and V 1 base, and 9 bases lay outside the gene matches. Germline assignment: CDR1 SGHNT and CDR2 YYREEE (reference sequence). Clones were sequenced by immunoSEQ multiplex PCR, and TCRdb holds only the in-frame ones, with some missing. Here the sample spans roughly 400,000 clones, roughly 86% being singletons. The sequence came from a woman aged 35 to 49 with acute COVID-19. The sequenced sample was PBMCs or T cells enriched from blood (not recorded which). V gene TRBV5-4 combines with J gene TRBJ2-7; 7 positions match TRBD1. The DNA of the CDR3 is TGTGCCAGCAGCTTGAGCTGGACAGGTGGGCACGAGCAGTACTTC. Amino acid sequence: CASSLSWTGGHEQYF.